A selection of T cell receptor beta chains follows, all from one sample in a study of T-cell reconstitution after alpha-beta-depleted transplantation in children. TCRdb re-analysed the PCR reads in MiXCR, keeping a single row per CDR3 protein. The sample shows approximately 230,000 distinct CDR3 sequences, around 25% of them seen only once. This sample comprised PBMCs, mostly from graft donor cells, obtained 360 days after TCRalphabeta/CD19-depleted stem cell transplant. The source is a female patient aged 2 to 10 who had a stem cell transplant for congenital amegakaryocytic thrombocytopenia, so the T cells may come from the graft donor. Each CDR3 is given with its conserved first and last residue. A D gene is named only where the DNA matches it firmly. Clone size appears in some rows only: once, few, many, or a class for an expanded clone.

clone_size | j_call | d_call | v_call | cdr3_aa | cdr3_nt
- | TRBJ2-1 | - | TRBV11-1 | CASSFDFVTGYNEQFF | TGTGCCAGCAGCTTTGATTTCGTAACAGGGTACAATGAGCAGTTCTTC
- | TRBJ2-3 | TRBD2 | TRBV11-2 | CASSLGPSGSTDTQYF | TGTGCCAGCAGCTTAGGACCTAGCGGGAGCACAGATACGCAGTATTTT
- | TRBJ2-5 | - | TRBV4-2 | CASSLSPSGPLQETQYF | TGTGCCAGCAGCCTATCACCAAGCGGGCCCCTACAAGAGACCCAGTACTTC
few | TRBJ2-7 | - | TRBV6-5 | CASSYGGPYEQYF | TGTGCCAGCAGTTACGGGGGCCCCTACGAGCAGTACTTC
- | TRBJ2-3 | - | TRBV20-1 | CSAGELGTDTQYF | TGCAGTGCTGGTGAGCTAGGGACAGATACGCAGTATTTT
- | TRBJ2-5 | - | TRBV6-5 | CASSSPGPLQETQYF | TGTGCCAGCAGTTCGCCAGGCCCCCTCCAAGAGACCCAGTACTTC
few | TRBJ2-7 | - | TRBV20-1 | CSAIAFEHEQYF | TGCAGTGCTATAGCCTTCGAGCACGAGCAGTACTTC
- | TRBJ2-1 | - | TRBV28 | CASSLLARAYYNEQFF | TGTGCCAGCAGTTTATTGGCGCGGGCCTACTACAATGAGCAGTTCTTC
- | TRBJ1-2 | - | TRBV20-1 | CSARTAGVNRGYTF | TGCAGTGCTCGCACTGCGGGTGTTAACCGTGGCTACACCTTC
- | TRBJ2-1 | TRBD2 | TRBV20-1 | CSARTSGRTYNEQFF | TGCAGTGCTAGGACTAGCGGGAGGACCTACAATGAGCAGTTCTTC
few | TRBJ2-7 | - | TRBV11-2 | CASSLFGLAGYEQYF | TGTGCCAGCAGCTTATTTGGTTTGGCGGGGTACGAGCAGTACTTC
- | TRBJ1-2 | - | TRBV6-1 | CASIRSGHENYGYTF | TGTGCCAGCATCAGATCGGGACACGAGAACTATGGCTACACCTTC
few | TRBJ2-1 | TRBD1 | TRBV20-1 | CSAVSGQGADEQFF | TGCAGTGCTGTGTCGGGACAGGGGGCTGATGAGCAGTTCTTC
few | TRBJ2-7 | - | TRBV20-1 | CSARSGPTGEQYF | TGCAGTGCTAGATCCGGGCCAACGGGGGAGCAGTACTTC
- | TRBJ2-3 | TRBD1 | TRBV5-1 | CASSLEPGGPGTDTQYF | TGCGCCAGCAGCTTGGAACCAGGGGGCCCGGGCACAGATACGCAGTATTTT
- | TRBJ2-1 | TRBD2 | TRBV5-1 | CASSPGAGSYNEQFF | TGCGCCAGCAGCCCCGGAGCGGGGTCCTACAATGAGCAGTTCTTC
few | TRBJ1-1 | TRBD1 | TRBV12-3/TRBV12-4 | CASSSGTVLAFF | TGTGCCAGCAGTTCCGGGACAGTCTTAGCTTTCTTT
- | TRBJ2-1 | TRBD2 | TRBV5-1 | CASSHLLAGEYNEQFF | TGCGCCAGCAGCCACCTCCTAGCGGGGGAATACAATGAGCAGTTCTTC
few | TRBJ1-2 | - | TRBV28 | CASMLDNYGYTF | TGTGCCAGCATGCTTGATAACTATGGCTACACCTTC
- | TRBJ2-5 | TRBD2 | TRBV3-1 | CASSPPGREQETQYF | TGTGCCAGCAGCCCCCCGGGGCGGGAGCAGGAGACCCAGTACTTC